This T cell receptor (beta chain) was sequenced for a study of blood T cell repertoires in COVID-19. As processed by the authors: Counts of nucleated cells, estimated from reference gene primer amplification, were obtained. Clones were sequenced by immunoSEQ multiplex PCR, and TCRdb holds only the in-frame ones, with some missing. The DNA gave D and trimming, while V, J and clone size come from that table. The sample has roughly 65,000 clones; around nine tenths are singletons. The TCR comes from an older woman with acute or convalescent COVID-19. The sequencing input was peripheral blood.

The CDR3 spells CASSLEGVSTDTQYF. In DNA form, the CDR3 reads TGCGCCAGCAGCTTGGAGGGGGTTAGCACAGATACGCAGTATTTT. The chain couples TRBV5-1 to TRBJ2-3; D is perhaps TRBD1 (6 bases). The CDR3 is made up of 15 amino acids. The V and J ends lost 0 bases and 0 bases respectively, with 8 bases between them. Germline V CDR1 and CDR2: SGHRS, YFSETQ. Full variable domain (missing parts from reference TRBV5-1 and TRBJ2-3): KAGVTQTPRYLIKTRGQQVTLSCSPISGHRSVSWYQQTPGQGLQFLFEYFSETQRNKGNFPGRFSGRQFSNSRSEMNVSTLELGDSALYLCASSLEGVSTDTQYFGPGTRLTVL.